This T cell receptor beta chain came from a study of lymphopenia after photon versus proton radiotherapy. Remarks on this clone: A read error is possible here, since a much larger clone lies one base away. This CDR3 is also generated by other DNA sequences in the sample.

Data came from immunoSEQ multiplex PCR; TCRdb stores just in-frame clones and leaves some out. Of tens of thousands of clones listed, about 85% are singletons. Material: peripheral blood, obtained from a patient treated with photon-based radiotherapy. The TCR comes from a man aged 50 to 60 with gastric cancer.

CDR3 nucleotides: TGTGCCAGCAGGGACACTAACTATGGCTACACCTTC. Its protein product is CASRDTNYGYTF. The chain uses TRBV6-5 and TRBJ1-2, with D possibly being TRBD1 (5 bases). The CDR3 sequence is 12 residues long. Germline V gene data show CDR1 as MNHEY and CDR2 as SVGAGI. Trimming took off 6 bases at V and 0 bases at J, with 5 bases between the two ends.